This T cell receptor (beta chain) was profiled in a study of early T cells in non-severe SARS-CoV-2 infection. A single record per CDR3 protein comes from TCRdb applying MiXCR to the 5' RACE reads. In the table there are fewer than 70,000 distinct CDR3 sequences, roughly 4.5% of which are singletons. V dropped 4 bases and J dropped 4; count of bases not matched to a gene: 14. The CDR3 length is 17 residues. Germline assignment: CDR1 SGHRS and CDR2 YFSETQ. This clonotype was obtained from an adult who was a healthcare worker with PCR-confirmed SARS-CoV-2 infection or an uninfected control (not recorded which). The donor label of this sample is uncertain. Here the sequenced sample was whole blood, taken at baseline. The rearrangement uses TRBV5-1 and TRBJ1-2; 9 nucleotides line up with TRBD1. CDR3 coding DNA: TGCGCCAGCAGCCCTGCCCGGGACAGGGAACTAACCTATGGCTACACCTTC. It is translated as CASSPARDRELTYGYTF.